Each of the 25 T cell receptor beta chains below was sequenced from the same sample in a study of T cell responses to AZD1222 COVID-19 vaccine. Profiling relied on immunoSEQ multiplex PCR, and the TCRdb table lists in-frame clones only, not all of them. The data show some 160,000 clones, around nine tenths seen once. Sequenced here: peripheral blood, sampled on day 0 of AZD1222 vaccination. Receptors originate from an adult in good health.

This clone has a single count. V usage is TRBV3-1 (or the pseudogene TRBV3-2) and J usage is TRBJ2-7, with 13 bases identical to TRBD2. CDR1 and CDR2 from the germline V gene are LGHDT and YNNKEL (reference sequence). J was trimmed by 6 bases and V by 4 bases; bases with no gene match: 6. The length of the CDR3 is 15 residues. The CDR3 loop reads CASSPGLAGVSEQYF. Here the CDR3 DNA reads TGTGCCAGCAGCCCAGGACTAGCGGGAGTAAGCGAGCAGTACTTC.

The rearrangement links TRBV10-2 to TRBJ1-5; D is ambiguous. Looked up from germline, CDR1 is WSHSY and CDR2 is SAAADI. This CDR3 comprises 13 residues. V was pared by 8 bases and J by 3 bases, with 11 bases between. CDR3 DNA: TGCGCCAGCTTGGAAACACTCAATCAGCCCCAGCATTTT. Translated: CASLETLNQPQHF.

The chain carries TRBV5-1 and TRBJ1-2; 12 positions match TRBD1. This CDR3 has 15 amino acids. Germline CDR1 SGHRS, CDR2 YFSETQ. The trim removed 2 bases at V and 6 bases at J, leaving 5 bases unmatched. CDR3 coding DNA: TGCGCCAGCAGCTTAGGGGACAGGGGGCAGAATGGCTACACCTTC. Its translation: CASSLGDRGQNGYTF.

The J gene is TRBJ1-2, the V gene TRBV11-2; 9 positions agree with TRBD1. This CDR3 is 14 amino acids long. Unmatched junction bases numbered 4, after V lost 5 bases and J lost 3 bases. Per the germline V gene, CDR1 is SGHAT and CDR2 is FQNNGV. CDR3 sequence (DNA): TGTGCCAGCAGCCCGGGACAGGGTTACTATGGCTACACCTTC. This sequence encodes CASSPGQGYYGYTF.

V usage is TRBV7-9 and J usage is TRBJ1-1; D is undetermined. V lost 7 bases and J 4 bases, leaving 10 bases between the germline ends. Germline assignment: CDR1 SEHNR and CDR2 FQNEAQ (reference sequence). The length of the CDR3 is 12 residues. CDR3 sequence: CASKGRVTEAFF. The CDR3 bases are TGTGCCAGCAAAGGGAGGGTCACTGAAGCTTTCTTT.

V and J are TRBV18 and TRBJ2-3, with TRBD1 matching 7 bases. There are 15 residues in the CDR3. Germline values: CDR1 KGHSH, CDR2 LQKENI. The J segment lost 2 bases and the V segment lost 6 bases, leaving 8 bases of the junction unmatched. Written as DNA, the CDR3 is TGTGCCAGCTCGCCATACAGGGGCCACACAGATACGCAGTATTTT. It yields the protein CASSPYRGHTDTQYF. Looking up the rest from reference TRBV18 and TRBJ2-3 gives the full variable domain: NAGVMQNPRHLVRRRGQEARLRCSPMKGHSHVYWYRQLPEEGLKFMVYLQKENIIDESGMPKERFSAEFPKEGPSILRIQQVVRGDSAAYFCASSPYRGHTDTQYFGPGTRLTVL.

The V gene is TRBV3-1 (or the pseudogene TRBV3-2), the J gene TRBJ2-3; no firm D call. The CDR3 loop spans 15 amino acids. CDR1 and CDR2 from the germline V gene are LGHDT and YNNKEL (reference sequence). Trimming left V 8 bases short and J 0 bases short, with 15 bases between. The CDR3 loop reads CASALRGPSTDTQYF. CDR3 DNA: TGTGCCAGCGCCCTACGCGGCCCGAGCACAGATACGCAGTATTTT.

CDR3 DNA: TGTGCCACCAGTGACCCTGGACGGGGGGAGCAGTTCTTC. Translating it yields CATSDPGRGEQFF. V usage is TRBV24-1 and J usage is TRBJ2-1; TRBD2 might be the D (6 bases). The CDR3 contains 13 residues. V gave up 4 bases and J gave up 10 bases, with 13 bases separating them. Germline assignment: CDR1 KGHDR and CDR2 SFDVKD.

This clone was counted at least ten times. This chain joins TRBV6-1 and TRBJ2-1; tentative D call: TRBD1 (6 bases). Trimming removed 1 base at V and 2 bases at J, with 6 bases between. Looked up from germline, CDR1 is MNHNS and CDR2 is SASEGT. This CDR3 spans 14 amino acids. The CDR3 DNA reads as TGTGCCAGCAGTGAAGACAGGGCCTACAATGAGCAGTTCTTC. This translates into CASSEDRAYNEQFF.

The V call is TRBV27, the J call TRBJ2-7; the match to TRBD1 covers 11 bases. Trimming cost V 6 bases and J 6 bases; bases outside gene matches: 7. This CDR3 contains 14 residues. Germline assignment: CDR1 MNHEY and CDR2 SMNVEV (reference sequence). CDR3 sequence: CASSPGQGVLEQYF. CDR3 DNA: TGTGCCAGCAGCCCGGGACAGGGGGTTCTCGAGCAGTACTTC.

The CDR3 loop is CASSPRTGANTEAFF. CDR3 nucleotides: TGTGCCAGCAGCCCGAGGACAGGGGCGAACACTGAAGCTTTCTTT. The chain recombines TRBV7-3 with TRBJ1-1; 9 bases fit TRBD1. The CDR3 loop spans 15 amino acids. Trimming at V came to 5 bases and at J to 1 base, leaving 5 bases not matched to a gene. Per germline, CDR1 SGHTA and CDR2 FQGTGA.

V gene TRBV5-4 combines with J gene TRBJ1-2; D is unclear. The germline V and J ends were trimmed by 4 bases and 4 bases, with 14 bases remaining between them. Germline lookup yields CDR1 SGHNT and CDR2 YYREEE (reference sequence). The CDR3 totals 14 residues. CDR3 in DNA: TGTGCCAGCAGCACGGAGACATTTGGCTATGGCTACACCTTC. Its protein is CASSTETFGYGYTF.

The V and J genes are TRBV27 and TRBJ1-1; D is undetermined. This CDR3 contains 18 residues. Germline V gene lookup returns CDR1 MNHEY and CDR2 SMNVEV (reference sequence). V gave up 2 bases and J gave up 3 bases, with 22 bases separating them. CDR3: CASSLMFREFGKDTEAFF. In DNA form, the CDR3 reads TGTGCCAGCAGTTTAATGTTCCGGGAGTTCGGTAAGGACACTGAAGCTTTCTTT.

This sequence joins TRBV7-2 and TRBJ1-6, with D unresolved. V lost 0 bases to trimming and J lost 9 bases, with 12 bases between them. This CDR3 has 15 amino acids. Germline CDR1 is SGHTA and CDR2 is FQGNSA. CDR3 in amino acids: CASSLAARFGSPLHF. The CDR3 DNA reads TGTGCCAGCAGCTTAGCTGCCAGGTTTGGTTCACCCCTCCACTTT.

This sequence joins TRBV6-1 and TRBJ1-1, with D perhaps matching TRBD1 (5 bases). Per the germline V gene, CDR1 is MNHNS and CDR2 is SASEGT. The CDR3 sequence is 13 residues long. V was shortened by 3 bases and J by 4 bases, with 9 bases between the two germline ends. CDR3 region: CASSEIGTTEAFF. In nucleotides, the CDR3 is TGTGCCAGCAGTGAGATAGGGACCACTGAAGCTTTCTTT.

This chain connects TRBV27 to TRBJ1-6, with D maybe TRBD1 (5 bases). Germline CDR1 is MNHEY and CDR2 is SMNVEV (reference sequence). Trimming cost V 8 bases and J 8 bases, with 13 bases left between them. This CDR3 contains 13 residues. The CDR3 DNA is TGTGCCAGCCGAACGGGGGGACATTCACCCCTCCACTTT. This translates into CASRTGGHSPLHF.

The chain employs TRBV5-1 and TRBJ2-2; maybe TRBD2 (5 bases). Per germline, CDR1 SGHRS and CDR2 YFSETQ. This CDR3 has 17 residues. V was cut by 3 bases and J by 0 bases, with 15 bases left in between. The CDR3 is CASSSLISAPNTGELFF. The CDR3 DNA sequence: TGCGCCAGCAGCTCCTTGATTAGCGCCCCGAACACCGGGGAGCTGTTTTTT.

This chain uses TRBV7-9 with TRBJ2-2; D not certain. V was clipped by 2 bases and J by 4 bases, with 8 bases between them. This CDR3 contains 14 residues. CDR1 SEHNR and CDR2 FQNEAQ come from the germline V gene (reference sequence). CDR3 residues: CASSLQAITGELFF. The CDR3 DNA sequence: TGTGCCAGCAGCTTACAGGCGATCACCGGGGAGCTGTTTTTT.

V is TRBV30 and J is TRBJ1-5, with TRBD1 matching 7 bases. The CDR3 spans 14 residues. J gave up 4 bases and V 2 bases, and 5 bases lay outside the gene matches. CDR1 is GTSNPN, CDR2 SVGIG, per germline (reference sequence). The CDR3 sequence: CAWSRQGVNQPQHF. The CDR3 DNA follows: TGTGCCTGGAGTCGGCAGGGGGTGAATCAGCCCCAGCATTTT. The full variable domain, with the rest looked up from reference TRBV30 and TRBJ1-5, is SQTIHQWPATLVQPVGSPLSLECTVEGTSNPNLYWYRQAAGRGLQLLFYSVGIGQISSEVPQNLSASRPQDRQFILSSKKLLLSDSGFYLCAWSRQGVNQPQHFGDGTRLSIL.

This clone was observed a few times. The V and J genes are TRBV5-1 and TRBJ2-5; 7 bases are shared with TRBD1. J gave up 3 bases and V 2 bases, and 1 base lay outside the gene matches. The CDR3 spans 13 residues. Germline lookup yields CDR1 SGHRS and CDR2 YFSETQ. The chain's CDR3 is CASSFDREETQYF. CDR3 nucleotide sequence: TGCGCCAGCAGCTTTGACAGGGAAGAGACCCAGTACTTC.

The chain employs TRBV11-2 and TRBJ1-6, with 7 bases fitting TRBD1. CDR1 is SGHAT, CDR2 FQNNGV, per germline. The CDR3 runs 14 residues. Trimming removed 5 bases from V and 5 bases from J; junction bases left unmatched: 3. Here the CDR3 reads CASSPTGNNSPLHF. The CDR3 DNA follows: TGTGCCAGCAGCCCGACAGGGAATAATTCACCCCTCCACTTT.

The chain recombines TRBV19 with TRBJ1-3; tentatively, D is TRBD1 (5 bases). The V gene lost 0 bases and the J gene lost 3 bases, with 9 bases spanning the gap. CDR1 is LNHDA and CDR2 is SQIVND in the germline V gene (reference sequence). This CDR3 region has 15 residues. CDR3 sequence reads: CASSIEGTYGNTIYF. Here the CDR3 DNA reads TGTGCCAGTAGTATAGAAGGGACGTATGGAAACACCATATATTTT.

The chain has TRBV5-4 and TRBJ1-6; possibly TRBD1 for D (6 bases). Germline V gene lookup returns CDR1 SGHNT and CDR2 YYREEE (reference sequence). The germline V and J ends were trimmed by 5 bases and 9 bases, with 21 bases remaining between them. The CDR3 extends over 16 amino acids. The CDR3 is CASRQSGHQIGSPLHF. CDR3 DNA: TGTGCCAGCAGACAGTCGGGACATCAAATAGGTTCACCCCTCCACTTT.

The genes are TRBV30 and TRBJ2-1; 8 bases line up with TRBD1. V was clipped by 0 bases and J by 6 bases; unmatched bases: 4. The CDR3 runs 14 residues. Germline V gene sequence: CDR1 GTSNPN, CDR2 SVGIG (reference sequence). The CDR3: CAWSVLGTGNEQFF. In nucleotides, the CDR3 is TGTGCCTGGAGTGTACTAGGGACAGGCAATGAGCAGTTCTTC.

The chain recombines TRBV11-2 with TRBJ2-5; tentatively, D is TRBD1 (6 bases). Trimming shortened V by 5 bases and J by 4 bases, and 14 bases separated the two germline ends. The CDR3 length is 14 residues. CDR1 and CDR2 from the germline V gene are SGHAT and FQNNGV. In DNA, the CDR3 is TGTGCCAGCAGCCTAAGAGGGGACACAGAGACCCAGTACTTC. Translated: CASSLRGDTETQYF.